These 14 T cell receptor beta chains were sequenced from one sample in a study of shared clonotypes between healthy human individuals. Repertoires were generated with immunoSEQ multiplex PCR, while TCRdb's copy carries only in-frame clones and drops some. The sample shows hundreds of thousands of clones, roughly 96% of them seen only once. Positively selected for CCR7, the CD45RO-negative cells used as naive CD8 cells excluded terminally differentiated effector memory CD45RA+ cells. Sequencing was carried out using naive CD8+ T cells sorted from blood. The receptors derive from a woman in her thirties in good health.

The genes are TRBV19 and TRBJ2-7; the D is unclear. The CDR3 runs 15 residues. The germline V and J ends were trimmed by 7 bases and 3 bases, with 19 bases remaining between them. Germline V gene data show CDR1 as LNHDA and CDR2 as SQIVND (reference sequence). The CDR3 nucleotides are TGTGCCAGTAAAAAAAATCTGCTCGGCGGCTACGAGCAGTACTTC. It is translated as CASKKNLLGGYEQYF.

The chain is built from TRBV10-3 and TRBJ2-3, with TRBD2 matching 11 bases. The CDR3 is 18 amino acids. Germline CDR1 and CDR2: ENHRY and SYGVKD. The ends lost 0 bases at V and 2 bases at J; junction bases unmatched: 7. CDR3 residues: CAISESGGTSGFTDTQYF. CDR3 bases: TGTGCCATCAGTGAGTCTGGAGGGACTAGCGGATTCACAGATACGCAGTATTTT.

The chain links TRBV27 to TRBJ1-4; TRBD1 might be the D (5 bases). Germline values: CDR1 MNHEY, CDR2 SMNVEV (reference sequence). Trimming removed 5 bases at V and 8 bases at J, with 24 bases between. This CDR3 comprises 17 residues. CDR3 in DNA: TGTGCCAGCAGTCTAGGGACGACCGGCCCTATGGGGGAAAAACTGTTTTTT. It is translated as CASSLGTTGPMGEKLFF.

The chain carries TRBV27 and TRBJ2-3; D may match TRBD1 or TRBD2 (5 bases each). There are 15 residues in the CDR3. From germline, CDR1 is MNHEY and CDR2 SMNVEV (reference sequence). V was cut by 1 base and J by 0 bases, with 8 bases left in between. CDR3 amino acids: CASSLYWGSTDTQYF. The CDR3 DNA reads as TGTGCCAGCAGTTTATATTGGGGGAGCACAGATACGCAGTATTTT.

The chain has TRBV7-9 and TRBJ2-7; TRBD2 matches at 9 bases. Looked up from germline, CDR1 is SEHNR and CDR2 is FQNEAQ (reference sequence). The CDR3 is 17 residues long. J lost 2 bases, V lost 5 bases, and 13 bases had no gene match. The CDR3: CASSPFTSSGRPYEQYF. The CDR3 region has the DNA TGTGCCAGCAGCCCCTTCACCAGCAGCGGGAGGCCCTACGAGCAGTACTTC.

The rearrangement joins TRBV5-6 to TRBJ2-7; D uncertain. Germline assignment: CDR1 SGHDT and CDR2 YYEEEE. Trimming shortened V by 0 bases and J by 7 bases, and 11 bases separated the two germline ends. The CDR3 extends over 13 amino acids. The CDR3: CASSLGDFWEQYF. In DNA form, the CDR3 reads TGTGCCAGCAGCTTGGGCGACTTTTGGGAGCAGTACTTC.

The chain combines TRBV5-4 with TRBJ2-4, with D perhaps matching TRBD2 (6 bases). CDR1 and CDR2 (germline): SGHNT, YYREEE (reference sequence). Trimming took off 10 bases at V and 8 bases at J, with 19 bases between the two ends. The CDR3 length is 13 residues. CDR3 protein: CAAAPLSGDIQYF. The CDR3 nucleotides read TGTGCCGCAGCCCCCCTCTCGGGGGACATTCAGTACTTC.

The J gene is TRBJ2-7, the V gene TRBV19, with D perhaps assigned TRBD1 or TRBD2 (6 bases each). The CDR3 length is 15 residues. CDR1 and CDR2 from the germline V gene are LNHDA and SQIVND (reference sequence). V was trimmed by 1 base and J by 4 bases, leaving 14 bases between them. The CDR3 coding sequence is TGTGCCAGTAGTATAGGAGGGGGGCAAGGTTACGAGCAGTACTTC. This sequence encodes CASSIGGGQGYEQYF.

The J gene is TRBJ2-1, the V gene TRBV29-1, with 11 bases lining up with TRBD2. The CDR3 length is 15 residues. With V trimmed by 3 bases and J by 7 bases, 8 bases remained unmatched. CDR1 and CDR2 (germline): SQVTM, ANQGSEA. The DNA of the CDR3 is TGCAGCGTTGATCAACTAGCGGGAGAGGGAAATGAGCAGTTCTTC. Amino acid sequence: CSVDQLAGEGNEQFF.

The chain links TRBV29-1 to TRBJ2-1; perhaps D is TRBD1 or TRBD2 (6 bases each). The V gene lost 3 bases and the J gene lost 9 bases, with 15 bases spanning the gap. CDR1 and CDR2 from the germline V gene are SQVTM and ANQGSEA. CDR3 length: 13 residues. The DNA for the CDR3 is TGCAGCGTTGAGGGGGGCGAGACAGCTGAGCAGTTCTTC. This translates into CSVEGGETAEQFF.

The rearrangement links TRBV7-9 to TRBJ2-7, with 9 positions matching TRBD1. The germline CDR1 and CDR2 sequences are SEHNR and FQNEAQ (reference sequence). J was trimmed by 4 bases and V by 4 bases; bases with no gene match: 11. CDR3 length equals 16 residues. CDR3 residues: CASSYLGQGQGYEQYF. For the CDR3, the DNA is TGTGCCAGCAGCTACCTGGGACAGGGACAGGGTTACGAGCAGTACTTC.

V and J are TRBV28 and TRBJ2-1; possibly TRBD1 for D (8 bases). The CDR3 covers 17 residues. The V and J ends lost 5 bases and 5 bases respectively, with 22 bases between them. Germline V CDR1 and CDR2: MDHEN, SYDVKM. The CDR3 DNA sequence: TGTGCCAGCAGTGCAGACAAACAGGGGGGGTCGAACAATGAGCAGTTCTTC. Translation gives CASSADKQGGSNNEQFF.

The V and J genes are TRBV10-3 and TRBJ1-2; perhaps TRBD1 as D (6 bases). The CDR3 is 15 residues long. V lost 3 bases and J lost 0, with 11 bases in between. CDR1 is ENHRY and CDR2 is SYGVKD in the germline V gene. The CDR3 DNA follows: TGTGCCATCAGTGAAGTGGGGGGCGCTAACTATGGCTACACCTTC. It encodes CAISEVGGANYGYTF.

V is TRBV6-5 and J is TRBJ2-5, with 8 bases identical to TRBD2. This CDR3 comprises 15 residues. V lost 10 bases and J lost 5; bases outside the gene matches: 15. CDR1 is MNHEY and CDR2 is SVGAGI in the germline V gene. The CDR3 DNA follows: TGTGCCACCTCGGGGGGGGACTATGTTCAGGAGACCCAGTACTTC. Translation: CATSGGDYVQETQYF.